This is a list of T cell receptor beta chains from one sample in a study of cytomegalovirus exposure and HLA in healthy donors. TCRdb keeps only in-frame clones here, not all; method: immunoSEQ multiplex PCR. The profile shows approximately 100,000 clones, roughly 69% of them singletons. Material for sequencing was PBMCs. All receptors come from a man aged 50-60 years in good health and CMV-seropositive. Both conserved end residues are part of each CDR3. A D gene is named only where the DNA matches it firmly. Size values are once, few and many counts, or a class for expanded clones, and some rows have none.

J gene: TRBJ2-3
D gene: .
V gene: TRBV19
clone size: few
CDR3 DNA: TGTGCCAGTAGTATGGTGGGTCTGGGGGCCGGTACGCAGTATTTT
CDR3 protein: CASSMVGLGAGTQYF

J gene: TRBJ2-1
D gene: TRBD2
V gene: TRBV14
clone size: once
CDR3 DNA: TGTGCCAGCAGCCTACGAAGACTAGCGGGGTCCAATGAGCAGTTCTTC
CDR3 protein: CASSLRRLAGSNEQFF

J gene: TRBJ2-7
D gene: TRBD1
V gene: TRBV9
clone size: .
CDR3 DNA: TGTGCCAGCAGCCCCGTTCGACAGGGGGCGAGGGAGCAGTACTTC
CDR3 protein: CASSPVRQGAREQYF

J gene: TRBJ1-5
D gene: .
V gene: TRBV27
clone size: few
CDR3 DNA: TGTGCCAGCAGTTTATCCCGTGGGGCAGGATATCAGCCCCAGCATTTT
CDR3 protein: CASSLSRGAGYQPQHF

J gene: TRBJ1-5
D gene: .
V gene: TRBV5-1
clone size: .
CDR3 DNA: TGCGCCAGCAGTCGATCCGGACAGAGCAATCAGCCCCAGCATTTT
CDR3 protein: CASSRSGQSNQPQHF

J gene: TRBJ2-3
D gene: TRBD2
V gene: TRBV7-6
clone size: .
CDR3 DNA: TGTGCCAGCAGAATAGCGGGAGGTTCCTATACGCAGTATTTT
CDR3 protein: CASRIAGGSYTQYF

J gene: TRBJ1-1
D gene: .
V gene: TRBV14
clone size: .
CDR3 DNA: TGTGCCAGCAGCCAACTCGAGGGACACCTCACTGAAGCTTTCTTT
CDR3 protein: CASSQLEGHLTEAFF

J gene: TRBJ2-2
D gene: .
V gene: TRBV5-1
clone size: few
CDR3 DNA: TGCGCCAGCAGGGGCACCCTAAACGGCGGGGAGCTGTTTTTT
CDR3 protein: CASRGTLNGGELFF

J gene: TRBJ1-1
D gene: TRBD1
V gene: TRBV10-2
clone size: .
CDR3 DNA: TGCGCCAGCAGACGCTCCGGGACAGGGCTTGAAGCTTTCTTT
CDR3 protein: CASRRSGTGLEAFF

J gene: TRBJ2-5
D gene: TRBD2
V gene: TRBV5-1
clone size: .
CDR3 DNA: TGCGCCAGCAGCCCGGGGATGGGGGGGAATGAGGAGACCCAGTACTTC
CDR3 protein: CASSPGMGGNEETQYF

J gene: TRBJ2-1
D gene: .
V gene: TRBV6-1
clone size: .
CDR3 DNA: TGTGCCAGCAGTGAAACGCTAGTGGATGAGCAGTTCTTC
CDR3 protein: CASSETLVDEQFF

J gene: TRBJ1-1
D gene: .
V gene: TRBV7-6
clone size: few
CDR3 DNA: TGTGCCAGCAGCTCTCTAAAGGGGTTCGGGGGACCGAACACTGAAGCTTTCTTT
CDR3 protein: CASSSLKGFGGPNTEAFF

J gene: TRBJ1-2
D gene: TRBD1
V gene: TRBV5-1
clone size: .
CDR3 DNA: TGCGCCAGCAGCTTTGGACAGGGGGTGACTGGCTACACCTTC
CDR3 protein: CASSFGQGVTGYTF

J gene: TRBJ1-1
D gene: .
V gene: TRBV5-6
clone size: .
CDR3 DNA: TGTGCCAGCAGCTTGATCGCTCAGGGCTCTGAAGCTTTCTTT
CDR3 protein: CASSLIAQGSEAFF

J gene: TRBJ2-5
D gene: TRBD2
V gene: TRBV10-3
clone size: .
CDR3 DNA: TGTGCCATCAGTTCTAGCGGCCAAGAGACCCAGTACTTC
CDR3 protein: CAISSSGQETQYF

J gene: TRBJ2-7
D gene: TRBD1
V gene: TRBV14
clone size: .
CDR3 DNA: TGTGCCAGCAGCCACAGGGGGAACGAGCAGTACTTC
CDR3 protein: CASSHRGNEQYF

J gene: TRBJ2-7
D gene: .
V gene: TRBV4-1
clone size: .
CDR3 DNA: TGCGCCAGCAGCCCTCAGGTCGCCTACGAGCAGTACTTC
CDR3 protein: CASSPQVAYEQYF

J gene: TRBJ1-4
D gene: TRBD1
V gene: TRBV25-1
clone size: once
CDR3 DNA: TGTGCCAGCAGTGATAAGTTGTACAGGGGGCTTGAAAAACTGTTTTTT
CDR3 protein: CASSDKLYRGLEKLFF

J gene: TRBJ2-2
D gene: TRBD1
V gene: TRBV9
clone size: .
CDR3 DNA: TGTGCCAGCAGCGTAGAAGGACAGGGGGATGTCGGGGAGCTGTTTTTT
CDR3 protein: CASSVEGQGDVGELFF

J gene: TRBJ2-3
D gene: TRBD1
V gene: TRBV6-4
clone size: .
CDR3 DNA: TGTGCCAGCAGTGACCAGGGGGCCACAGATACGCAGTATTTT
CDR3 protein: CASSDQGATDTQYF

J gene: TRBJ2-3
D gene: TRBD2
V gene: TRBV9
clone size: .
CDR3 DNA: TGTGCCAGCAGCGTAGGGCGGGGGTGGGGGGATACGCAGTATTTT
CDR3 protein: CASSVGRGWGDTQYF

J gene: TRBJ2-1
D gene: TRBD2
V gene: TRBV9
clone size: .
CDR3 DNA: TGTGCCAGCAGCGGGGCAGCGGGAGGGGACTTCAATGAGCAGTTCTTC
CDR3 protein: CASSGAAGGDFNEQFF

J gene: TRBJ1-1
D gene: TRBD1
V gene: TRBV5-1
clone size: .
CDR3 DNA: TGCGCCAGCAGGAAGGACAGGAATGAAGCTTTCTTT
CDR3 protein: CASRKDRNEAFF

J gene: TRBJ2-1
D gene: TRBD2
V gene: TRBV7-2
clone size: .
CDR3 DNA: TGTGCCAGCAGCTTAGGGGCTAGCGGGGGGTCTAGCTCCTACAATGAGCAGTTCTTC
CDR3 protein: CASSLGASGGSSSYNEQFF

J gene: TRBJ2-3
D gene: TRBD2
V gene: TRBV6-1
clone size: .
CDR3 DNA: TGTGCCAGCAGTGGACTAGCGGTCCGCACAGATACGCAGTATTTT
CDR3 protein: CASSGLAVRTDTQYF

J gene: TRBJ2-1
D gene: TRBD2
V gene: TRBV7-9
clone size: .
CDR3 DNA: TGTGCCAGCAGCCTTTTAGCGGGAGGGCAGGGAGAGCAGTTCTTC
CDR3 protein: CASSLLAGGQGEQFF

J gene: TRBJ2-5
D gene: .
V gene: TRBV5-1
clone size: .
CDR3 DNA: TGCGCCAGCAGCTTGGCGGCAGGCCCAGATTCCCAGTACTTC
CDR3 protein: CASSLAAGPDSQYF

J gene: TRBJ1-2
D gene: .
V gene: TRBV4-1
clone size: .
CDR3 DNA: TGCGCCAGCAGCAACAGCCCTGACTATGGCTACACCTTC
CDR3 protein: CASSNSPDYGYTF

J gene: TRBJ2-1
D gene: .
V gene: TRBV5-1
clone size: few
CDR3 DNA: TGCGCCAGCAGCTCCCTCGGAGCGGAGACCTACAATGAGCAGTTCTTC
CDR3 protein: CASSSLGAETYNEQFF

J gene: TRBJ2-2
D gene: TRBD2
V gene: TRBV7-3
clone size: .
CDR3 DNA: TGTGCCAGCAGTTTACTAGCGGGAGGGACCGGGGAGCTGTTTTTT
CDR3 protein: CASSLLAGGTGELFF

J gene: TRBJ2-6
D gene: .
V gene: TRBV5-1
clone size: .
CDR3 DNA: TGCGCCAGCAGTCCTTACAGGGTATCCGGGGCCAACGTCCTGACTTTC
CDR3 protein: CASSPYRVSGANVLTF

J gene: TRBJ2-7
D gene: TRBD2
V gene: TRBV27
clone size: .
CDR3 DNA: TGTGCCAGCAGTACCCCCTTAGCGGGAGATAACTACGAGCAGTACTTC
CDR3 protein: CASSTPLAGDNYEQYF

J gene: TRBJ1-1
D gene: .
V gene: TRBV18
clone size: .
CDR3 DNA: TGTGCCAGCTCACTCGAACAGTTAAATCGGGCTTTCTTT
CDR3 protein: CASSLEQLNRAFF

J gene: TRBJ2-7
D gene: .
V gene: TRBV28
clone size: .
CDR3 DNA: TGTGCCAGCAGTTTGTACGGACAGTCCTACGAGCAGTACTTC
CDR3 protein: CASSLYGQSYEQYF

J gene: TRBJ2-7
D gene: TRBD2
V gene: TRBV6-1
clone size: .
CDR3 DNA: TGTGCCAGCAGTGGGGGGGGGACCTACGAGCAGTACTTC
CDR3 protein: CASSGGGTYEQYF

J gene: TRBJ1-5
D gene: TRBD1
V gene: TRBV19
clone size: once
CDR3 DNA: TGTGCCAGTAGCAAACGCGACAGGGGTAGCAATCAGCCCCAGCATTTT
CDR3 protein: CASSKRDRGSNQPQHF

J gene: TRBJ2-3
D gene: .
V gene: TRBV4-2
clone size: once
CDR3 DNA: TGTGCCAGCAGCCAAGGCGGGGCTTGGGGCACAGATACGCAGTATTTT
CDR3 protein: CASSQGGAWGTDTQYF

J gene: TRBJ1-5
D gene: .
V gene: TRBV7-2
clone size: .
CDR3 DNA: TGTGCCAGCAGCTTATTCTACGGCTTCGGGAGCCAGCCCCAGCATTTT
CDR3 protein: CASSLFYGFGSQPQHF

J gene: TRBJ2-7
D gene: TRBD1
V gene: TRBV4-1
clone size: .
CDR3 DNA: TGCGCCAGCAGCCAAGTGGGACAGAGCTCCTACGAGCAGTACTTC
CDR3 protein: CASSQVGQSSYEQYF

J gene: TRBJ2-3
D gene: .
V gene: TRBV30
clone size: .
CDR3 DNA: TGTGCCTGGAGTGACACAGGAAGAGGACAGTATTTT
CDR3 protein: CAWSDTGRGQYF

J gene: TRBJ2-7
D gene: TRBD1
V gene: TRBV27
clone size: .
CDR3 DNA: TGTGCCAGCAGAGTTGTCCGGGACAGCTACGAGCAGTACTTC
CDR3 protein: CASRVVRDSYEQYF

J gene: TRBJ2-3
D gene: TRBD2
V gene: TRBV5-6
clone size: .
CDR3 DNA: TGTGCCAGCAGCTGCAACAGCGGGGGGGCGGGAGATACGCAGTATTTT
CDR3 protein: CASSCNSGGAGDTQYF

J gene: TRBJ1-1
D gene: .
V gene: TRBV5-4
clone size: .
CDR3 DNA: TGTGCCAGCAGCCCTAATGTGCGGGCGTTGAACACTGAAGCTTTCTTT
CDR3 protein: CASSPNVRALNTEAFF

J gene: TRBJ2-3
D gene: TRBD2
V gene: TRBV5-1
clone size: .
CDR3 DNA: TGCGCCAGCAGCTTGGTAGGCGCCCGGGACGGGGGGGCAGATACGCAGTATTTT
CDR3 protein: CASSLVGARDGGADTQYF

J gene: TRBJ1-6
D gene: TRBD1
V gene: TRBV2
clone size: .
CDR3 DNA: TGTGCCAGCAGCCCGGGACAGGCGAATAATTCACCCCTCCACTTT
CDR3 protein: CASSPGQANNSPLHF

J gene: TRBJ2-5
D gene: TRBD1
V gene: TRBV27
clone size: .
CDR3 DNA: TGTGCCAGCAGCCGGGGACAGGGAATGGAAGAGACCCAGTACTTC
CDR3 protein: CASSRGQGMEETQYF

J gene: TRBJ2-4
D gene: .
V gene: TRBV18
clone size: .
CDR3 DNA: TGTGCCAGCTCACCAGAGAAAAACATTCAGTACTTC
CDR3 protein: CASSPEKNIQYF

J gene: TRBJ2-3
D gene: TRBD2
V gene: TRBV5-6
clone size: .
CDR3 DNA: TGTGCCAGCAGCTCCTTAGCGGGGGGTACAGATACGCAGTATTTT
CDR3 protein: CASSSLAGGTDTQYF

J gene: TRBJ2-1
D gene: TRBD2
V gene: TRBV6-4
clone size: few
CDR3 DNA: TGTGCCAGCAGTGACCCAAGGACTAGCGGGAGAGTAGGTGAGCAGTTCTTC
CDR3 protein: CASSDPRTSGRVGEQFF

J gene: TRBJ1-1
D gene: TRBD1
V gene: TRBV28
clone size: .
CDR3 DNA: TGTGCCAGCAGTCTGGGCGGGACAGGGGGTATCACTGAAGCTTTCTTT
CDR3 protein: CASSLGGTGGITEAFF

J gene: TRBJ1-1
D gene: .
V gene: TRBV2
clone size: medium-sized
CDR3 DNA: TGTGCCAGCAGTTCCGGGCCGGGGACTGAAGCTTTCTTT
CDR3 protein: CASSSGPGTEAFF

J gene: TRBJ2-3
D gene: TRBD2
V gene: TRBV2
clone size: .
CDR3 DNA: TGTGCCAGCAGGGGCGGACTAGCCACAGATACGCAGTATTTT
CDR3 protein: CASRGGLATDTQYF

J gene: TRBJ1-2
D gene: TRBD1
V gene: TRBV19
clone size: .
CDR3 DNA: TGTGCCAGTAGTATAGATGCAGGGGGAAGTGGCTACACCTTC
CDR3 protein: CASSIDAGGSGYTF

J gene: TRBJ1-2
D gene: .
V gene: TRBV27
clone size: .
CDR3 DNA: TGTGCCAGCAGGGCAAGGGGGTTAGCTAACTATGGCTACACCTTC
CDR3 protein: CASRARGLANYGYTF

J gene: TRBJ1-5
D gene: .
V gene: TRBV27
clone size: .
CDR3 DNA: TGTGCCAGCAGGGCGGTTAGCAATCAGCCCCAGCATTTT
CDR3 protein: CASRAVSNQPQHF

J gene: TRBJ1-2
D gene: .
V gene: TRBV15
clone size: .
CDR3 DNA: TGTGCCACCAGCAGAGGGCAGGCCACTTCCTATGGCTACACCTTC
CDR3 protein: CATSRGQATSYGYTF

J gene: TRBJ2-1
D gene: TRBD2
V gene: TRBV4-2
clone size: once
CDR3 DNA: TGTGCCAGCAGCCAAGATGCCGGACTAGCGGTCGCAAGTGGGCAGTTCTTC
CDR3 protein: CASSQDAGLAVASGQFF

J gene: TRBJ1-6
D gene: .
V gene: TRBV6-1
clone size: .
CDR3 DNA: TGTGCCACCCTCGTCGGAGGCAATTCACCCCTCCACTTT
CDR3 protein: CATLVGGNSPLHF